This is a list of T cell receptor beta chains from one sample in a study of T cells after yellow fever vaccination. TCRdb reanalysed the 5' RACE reads using MiXCR and keeps one entry per CDR3 protein. The table has hundreds of thousands of distinct CDR3 sequences, roughly 17% seen once. The input for sequencing was PBMCs, taken around 5 days after the first yellow fever vaccination. These receptors all stem from a man younger than 35 who received the YFV17D yellow fever vaccine. The CDR3 runs from the conserved cysteine through the conserved F or W. The D gene is left open where the match is weak. Clone size, where shown, is once, few, many, or a class for clones that have expanded.

few,TRBD1,TRBV28,TRBJ2-2,CASSFVSGRQGGGTGELFF,TGTGCCAGCAGTTTTGTATCGGGTCGACAGGGGGGCGGCACCGGGGAGCTGTTTTTT
-,-,TRBV7-9,TRBJ1-3,CASWQGSSGNTIYF,TGTGCCAGCTGGCAGGGGAGCTCTGGAAACACCATATATTTT
-,-,TRBV5-1,TRBJ2-1,CASSLGVSAIEQFF,TGCGCCAGCAGCTTAGGGGTGTCTGCGATCGAGCAGTTCTTC
-,-,TRBV6-5,TRBJ2-2,CASSYSNGGSTGELFF,TGTGCCAGCAGTTACTCGAACGGGGGCAGCACCGGGGAGCTGTTTTTT
few,-,TRBV7-8,TRBJ2-2,CASSPNMGRVTANTGELFF,TGTGCCAGCTCCCCTAACATGGGACGCGTGACCGCGAACACCGGGGAGCTGTTTTTT
-,-,TRBV10-3,TRBJ1-1,CAISAFSVGSTEAFF,TGTGCCATTAGCGCGTTTTCGGTGGGAAGCACTGAAGCTTTCTTT
few,-,TRBV6-1,TRBJ2-3,CASRPGLSTDTQYF,TGTGCCTCCCGACCGGGACTCAGCACAGATACGCAGTATTTT
-,-,TRBV5-1,TRBJ2-3,CASRRDLGDTQYF,TGCGCCAGCAGGCGGGACTTGGGAGATACGCAGTATTTT
few,TRBD2,TRBV20-1,TRBJ2-7,CSAQPSGLATYEQYF,TGCAGTGCCCAGCCTAGCGGACTAGCAACCTACGAGCAGTACTTC
few,-,TRBV29-1,TRBJ1-5,CSVEAQKGQPQHF,TGCAGCGTTGAAGCCCAGAAGGGGCAGCCCCAGCATTTT
-,TRBD1,TRBV2,TRBJ1-2,CASSGQGADYGYTF,TGTGCCAGCAGCGGACAGGGGGCCGACTATGGCTACACCTTC
few,-,TRBV20-1,TRBJ1-1,CSARWGVDTEAFF,TGCAGTGCTAGGTGGGGGGTCGACACTGAAGCTTTCTTT
many,TRBD2,TRBV7-2,TRBJ2-7,CASSLTSGGYEQYF,TGTGCCAGCAGCTTAACTAGCGGGGGTTACGAGCAGTACTTC
-,-,TRBV29-1,TRBJ1-1,CSVGGTSAGDTEAFF,TGCAGCGTTGGAGGGACCTCCGCTGGGGACACTGAAGCTTTCTTT
-,TRBD1,TRBV3-1,TRBJ2-5,CASSLTGAVETQYF,TGTGCCAGCAGCCTAACAGGGGCCGTAGAGACCCAGTACTTC
few,-,TRBV24-1,TRBJ2-5,CATAWGSAGETQYF,TGTGCCACAGCATGGGGGTCGGCGGGAGAGACCCAGTACTTC
few,-,TRBV6-6,TRBJ1-2,CASADTGNYGYTF,TGTGCCAGTGCCGATACAGGGAACTATGGCTACACCTTC
-,-,TRBV7-2,TRBJ1-6,CASSPRVGADSPLHF,TGTGCCAGCAGCCCCCGTGTGGGGGCGGATTCACCCCTCCACTTT
-,-,TRBV20-1,TRBJ2-7,CSAANSVSHEQYF,TGCAGTGCTGCGAACAGTGTTTCCCACGAGCAGTACTTC
-,-,TRBV4-3,TRBJ1-4,CASSQDGTANEKLFF,TGCGCCAGCAGCCAAGATGGGACGGCAAATGAAAAACTGTTTTTT
-,TRBD1,TRBV5-1,TRBJ1-4,CASNYGQGNFNEKLFF,TGCGCCAGCAATTACGGACAGGGGAATTTTAATGAAAAACTGTTTTTT
-,-,TRBV27,TRBJ1-1,CASSPWTVDVEAFF,TGTGCCAGCAGTCCCTGGACGGTGGACGTAGAGGCTTTCTTT
many,TRBD2,TRBV5-1,TRBJ2-3,CASSFGGAADTQYF,TGCGCCAGCAGCTTCGGGGGGGCTGCAGATACGCAGTATTTT
few,-,TRBV4-2,TRBJ2-5,CASSALSGIQETQYF,TGTGCCAGCAGCGCCCTGTCCGGTATTCAAGAGACCCAGTACTTC
-,-,TRBV10-2,TRBJ2-5,CASSEWTEETQYF,TGCGCCAGCAGTGAGTGGACCGAGGAGACCCAGTACTTC
few,-,TRBV3-1,TRBJ1-4,CASSQVSATNEKLFF,TGTGCCAGCAGCCAAGTCTCTGCAACTAATGAAAAACTGTTTTTT
-,TRBD2,TRBV29-1,TRBJ2-2,CSVQGGGAHGELFF,TGCAGCGTTCAGGGCGGGGGGGCACACGGGGAGCTGTTTTTT
-,TRBD1,TRBV20-1,TRBJ1-5,CSATASGQGFQPQHF,TGCAGTGCCACGGCTTCGGGACAGGGGTTTCAGCCCCAGCATTTT